The present entry profiles one TCR beta chain with its context. The data originate from a study of blood T cell repertoires in COVID-19. Study details: Samples representing acute and convalescent COVID-19 were sourced from the United States, Italy and Spain.

Original handling: Estimates of nucleated cell counts were drawn from the amplification of reference gene primers. Sequencing used immunoSEQ multiplex PCR; TCRdb keeps in-frame clones, though not all of them. V, J and clone size derive from that table, while D and trimming were established from the DNA sequence. The sample lists around 43,000 clones, approximately 85% occurring once. The sample consisted of peripheral blood. The TCR comes from a woman aged 80 or over with acute or convalescent COVID-19.

The CDR3 spells CASRTLGAAYGYTF. The CDR3 nucleotides read TGTGCCAGCCGAACCTTAGGGGCCGCCTATGGCTACACCTTC. The J gene is TRBJ1-2, the V gene TRBV9, with D tentatively TRBD1 (5 bases). Per the germline V gene, CDR1 is SGDLS and CDR2 is YYNGEE. This CDR3 comprises 14 residues. V lost 7 bases and J lost 4, with 17 bases in between.